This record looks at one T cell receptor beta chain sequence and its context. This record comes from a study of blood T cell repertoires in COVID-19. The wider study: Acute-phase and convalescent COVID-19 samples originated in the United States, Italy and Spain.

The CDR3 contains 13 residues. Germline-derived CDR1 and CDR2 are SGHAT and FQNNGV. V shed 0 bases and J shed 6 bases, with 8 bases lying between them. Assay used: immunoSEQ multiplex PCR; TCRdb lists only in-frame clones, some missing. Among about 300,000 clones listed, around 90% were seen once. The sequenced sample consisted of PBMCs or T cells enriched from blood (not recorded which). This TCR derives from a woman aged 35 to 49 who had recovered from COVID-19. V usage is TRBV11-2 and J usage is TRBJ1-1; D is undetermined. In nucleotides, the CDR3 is TGTGCCAGCAGCTTAGAGCGATTGGCTGAAGCTTTCTTT. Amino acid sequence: CASSLERLAEAFF.